The TCR beta chain under discussion was sequenced for a study of blood T cell repertoires in COVID-19. Study overall: Acute-phase and convalescent COVID-19 samples originated in the United States, Italy and Spain. In each case, the material was cDNA or gDNA derived from T cells, B-cell-depleted T cells, or PBMCs.

V was cut by 8 bases and J by 0 bases, with 8 bases left in between. The CDR3 contains 13 residues. As handled by the study authors: Reference gene primer amplification in the assay estimated nucleated cell counts. Here immunoSEQ multiplex PCR was the method, and the copy in TCRdb shows in-frame clones only, minus some. For V, J and clone size, that table is used; D and trimming come from the DNA. The table shows fewer than 200,000 clones, with about 88% occurring only once. This chain uses TRBV12-3 or TRBV12-4 with TRBJ2-1; a possible D gene is TRBD2 (5 bases). This sequence originates from a man in his 60s with acute or convalescent COVID-19. Sequences were obtained from peripheral blood. The CDR3 DNA is TGTGCCAGCGAGCGGAGCTCCTACAATGAGCAGTTCTTC. Protein: CASERSSYNEQFF.